The rows below give T cell receptor beta chains drawn from one sample of a study of blood T cells in healthy people across ages. TCRdb reprocessed the 5' RACE reads with MiXCR, giving one entry per CDR3 protein. The sample has around 1,600,000 distinct CDR3 sequences, under 55% seen once; the top ten hold 4%. The sequencing sample was made of blood. The receptors shown here come from a woman aged 18-29 years in good health. CDR3s include the opening cysteine and the closing phenylalanine or tryptophan. Size is omitted from some rows. Given values are once, few, many or a class for expanded clones.

abundance,v_gene,CDR3aa
few,TRBV12-5,CASGPLRIGVFPSSYEQYF
NA,TRBV6-5,CASRIGSGTGGYGYTF
NA,TRBV18,CASSPLQGGAEAFF
few,TRBV13,CASSFTGPPVGYTF
NA,TRBV4-3,CASSQALAPTFGEQYF
NA,TRBV20-1,CSAVRTAYQETQYF
NA,TRBV29-1,CSVESQVAAATYNEQYF
few,TRBV4-3,CASSQGVWSNTEAFF
few,TRBV28,CASSSNRYEQYF
NA,TRBV24-1,CATSDYTSGRDTQYF
few,TRBV6-2/TRBV6-3,CASSYGGGRRGYTF
NA,TRBV7-8,CASSPPTGNSNYGYTF
few,TRBV12-3/TRBV12-4,CASSIPRVRQYGYTF
NA,TRBV7-9,CASSLAWIGQGNYGYTF
NA,TRBV20-1,CSAPLRGPSSNEQFF
NA,TRBV4-3,CASSQDRYGTSGSNEQFF
NA,TRBV6-2/TRBV6-3,CASTSGRAKENNEQFF
NA,TRBV4-3,CASSQGTGNNSPLHF
few,TRBV19,CASSVRGQGLNQPQHF
few,TRBV25-1,CASSARTGLNYGYTF
NA,TRBV6-6,CASRDRVDQPQHF
NA,TRBV27,CASRASMNTQYF
NA,TRBV6-6,CASRDRIGTDTQYF
few,TRBV7-9,CASSLRPGDRENEKLFF
NA,TRBV20-1,CSAEAQGRLGGYTF
NA,TRBV6-5,CASSTPGAAKNIQYF
few,TRBV3-1,CASSQRRSLNTEAFF
many,TRBV4-1,CASSQEGGNTEAFF
NA,TRBV7-3,CASSWSVSTGNEQFF
few,TRBV6-2/TRBV6-3,CASSSAQSGNIQYF
NA,TRBV6-6,CASSYEQDINQPQHF
few,TRBV4-3,CASSQGDLANEKLFF
many,TRBV12-3/TRBV12-4,CASSPSGGQETQYF
NA,TRBV19,CASSIDTGGFTEAFF
NA,TRBV4-3,CASSQDRGTSGSRDTQYF
few,TRBV7-2,CASSLDRGRAFF
NA,TRBV5-1,CASGRITGEETQYF